The 17 T cell receptor beta chains below were found in one sample sequenced in a study of response to subunit inactivated influenza vaccine. TCRdb reanalysed the RT-PCR reads using MiXCR and keeps one entry per CDR3 protein. Among 490,000 or so distinct CDR3 sequences, 7.6% were seen once, and the ten largest hold 10% to 15%. The sequenced sample was PBMCs from blood, obtained about 24 months after vaccination. The receptors shown here come from a man between 50 and 69 years old who received an inactivated influenza vaccine.

This clonotype has just a few counts. This chain links TRBV11-2 with TRBJ2-5, with 8 bases identical to TRBD1. The CDR3 runs to 16 residues. Trimming cost V 3 bases and J 1 base; bases outside gene matches: 7. Germline V gene sequence: CDR1 SGHAT, CDR2 FQNNGV. CDR3 loop: CASSFGQGFTQETQYF. DNA of the CDR3: TGTGCCAGCAGCTTTGGACAGGGCTTTACCCAAGAGACCCAGTACTTC.

This clonotype was counted many times. The V call is TRBV6-1, the J call TRBJ2-3; maybe TRBD1 (6 bases). CDR1 and CDR2 from the germline V gene are MNHNS and SASEGT. V was pared by 10 bases and J by 3 bases, with 20 bases between. The length of the CDR3 is 15 residues. In nucleotides, the CDR3 is TGTGCCATCGATGAAAAACAGGGCTTGACAGATACGCAGTATTTT. Its protein product is CAIDEKQGLTDTQYF.

V gene TRBV7-9 combines with J gene TRBJ2-1; TRBD2 aligns across 7 bases. Germline CDR1 reads SEHNR; CDR2 reads FQNEAQ (reference sequence). The ends lost 4 bases at V and 1 base at J; junction bases unmatched: 7. The CDR3 covers 16 residues. The CDR3 coding sequence is TGTGCCAGCAGCTCCTGGAGCGGGACGTCCTACAATGAGCAGTTCTTC. It specifies CASSSWSGTSYNEQFF.

As concerns this clonotype: A much bigger clone sits one base away, suggesting this may be a read error. The J gene is TRBJ2-7, the V gene TRBV25-1, with 9 nucleotides matching TRBD1. The end of the DNA is better explained by TRBJ2-1, so the J call may be wrong. Germline CDR1 reads MGHDK; CDR2 reads SYGVNS. This CDR3 comprises 14 residues. The CDR3 nucleotides read TGTGCCAGCCCTATAGGACAGGGGTCATACGAGCAGTTCTTC. Its protein product is CASPIGQGSYEQFF.

Notes on this clonotype: The junction does not match germline at one end; this may be a read error. The chain employs TRBV5-1 and TRBJ2-7; possibly TRBD2 for D (5 bases). CDR3 length: 13 amino acids. The V gene's germline CDR1 is SGHRS and CDR2 YFSETQ. CDR3 in amino acids: CATSFPGWGEQYF. The CDR3 DNA is TGCGCCACCAGCTTCCCGGGGTGGGGCGAGCAGTACTTC.

The chain uses TRBV21-1 and TRBJ2-1; TRBD1, the table's D call, was not compared with the DNA. TRBV21-1 is a recognized pseudogene. This CDR3 is built from 19 residues. CDR3 loop: CASSKGGMERSAADNEQFF. The CDR3 DNA reads TGTGCCAGCAGCAAAGGGGGGATGGAGCGGAGCGCGGCCGACAATGAGCAGTTCTTC.

This clonotype was seen ten or more times. The J gene is TRBJ2-1, the V gene TRBV7-2; 8 nucleotides line up with TRBD2. V dropped 0 bases and J dropped 6; count of bases not matched to a gene: 10. The germline V gene encodes CDR1 SGHTA and CDR2 FQGNSA. The CDR3 is 17 residues long. CDR3 protein: CASSLAPGLGSFNEQFF. Here the CDR3 DNA reads TGTGCCAGCAGCTTAGCACCGGGACTAGGCAGCTTCAATGAGCAGTTCTTC.

The CDR3 loop reads CSASAGTGSQPQHF. The CDR3 coding sequence is TGCAGTGCCTCCGCCGGGACAGGGTCACAGCCCCAGCATTTT. This chain joins TRBV20-1 and TRBJ1-5; 9 bases fit TRBD1. Germline V CDR1 and CDR2: DFQATT, SNEGSKA (reference sequence). J lost 7 bases, V lost 6 bases, and 10 bases had no gene match. The length of the CDR3 is 14 residues.

The chain joins TRBV18 to TRBJ1-4; the D is unclear. CDR3 length equals 16 residues. Germline V gene data show CDR1 as KGHSH and CDR2 as LQKENI. The V and J ends lost 5 bases and 2 bases respectively, with 15 bases between them. CDR3 region: CASSSTEGLTNEKLFF. The CDR3 DNA reads TGTGCCAGCTCATCGACGGAAGGCTTGACTAATGAAAAACTGTTTTTT.

In its sample, this clonotype was seen a few times. The chain carries TRBV7-2 and TRBJ2-7, with D perhaps matching TRBD2 (6 bases). Trimming stripped 5 bases from V and 3 bases from J, with 11 bases between. Per the germline V gene, CDR1 is SGHTA and CDR2 is FQGNSA. CDR3 length: 13 amino acids. In DNA form, the CDR3 reads TGTGCCAGCAGCCCGGGGACTTTCTACGAGCAGTACTTC. The encoded protein is CASSPGTFYEQYF.

This clonotype was seen ten or more times. The CDR3 loop is CASSLSRRSGANVLTF. The CDR3, as DNA: TGTGCCAGCAGTTTATCGCGACGGTCTGGGGCCAACGTCCTGACTTTC. The rearrangement links TRBV28 to TRBJ2-6; D remains ambiguous. This CDR3 spans 16 amino acids. From germline, CDR1 is MDHEN and CDR2 SYDVKM. The ends were cut back, 1 base at V and 1 base at J, with 8 bases in the middle. Full variable domain (outside the CDR3, taken from reference TRBV28 and TRBJ2-6): DVKVTQSSRYLVKRTGEKVFLECVQDMDHENMFWYRQDPGLGLRLIYFSYDVKMKEKGDIPEGYSVSREKKERFSLILESASTNQTSMYLCASSLSRRSGANVLTFGAGSRLTVL.

This clonotype was seen at least ten times. The rearrangement links TRBV2 to TRBJ1-5, with D uncertain. In germline, CDR1 is SNHLY, CDR2 FYNNEI. The CDR3 is 13 amino acids. Trimming took 6 bases from V and 1 from J, leaving 7 bases between them. In DNA, the CDR3 is TGTGCCAGCAGCATGGACAGCAATCAGCCCCAGCATTTT. It translates to CASSMDSNQPQHF.

This clonotype occurred many times. The chain links TRBV12-3 or TRBV12-4 to TRBJ1-1, with D maybe TRBD1 (5 bases). The CDR3 has 12 residues. Between the trimmed V and J ends, which lost 5 bases and 5 bases, there was a span of 9 bases. CDR3 protein: CASSDGGTEAFF. The CDR3 nucleotides are TGTGCCAGCAGTGACGGGGGGACTGAAGCTTTCTTT.

This clonotype turned up a few times. This rearrangement joins TRBV12-3 or TRBV12-4 to TRBJ1-5; tentative D call: TRBD1 (6 bases). The CDR3 length is 14 residues. V was clipped by 5 bases and J by 2 bases, with 10 bases between them. The chain's CDR3 is CASSTGSRNQPQHF. The CDR3 DNA is TGTGCCAGCAGTACAGGGTCCCGCAATCAGCCCCAGCATTTT.

The CDR3 DNA follows: TGCAGTGCTAGTAGACTAGCGGGGGGGCAAGATACGCAGTATTTT. Its protein product is CSASRLAGGQDTQYF. This sequence joins TRBV20-1 and TRBJ2-3; 14 bases are a match to TRBD2. The CDR3 is 15 residues long. Looked up from germline, CDR1 is DFQATT and CDR2 is SNEGSKA (reference sequence). The ends lost 3 bases at V and 5 bases at J; junction bases unmatched: 4.

This clonotype occurred many times. CDR3 sequence reads: CASSDPPRETQYF. Here the CDR3 DNA reads TGCGCCAGCAGTGACCCCCCTCGGGAGACCCAGTACTTC. This chain joins TRBV5-1 and TRBJ2-5; D remains ambiguous. V was trimmed by 5 bases and J by 5 bases, leaving 13 bases between them. There are 13 residues in the CDR3. Germline V gene data show CDR1 as SGHRS and CDR2 as YFSETQ.

The chain is built from TRBV28 and TRBJ1-2; D unclear. CDR3 length: 14 residues. Trimming left V 5 bases short and J 4 bases short, with 14 bases between. Germline V lookup: CDR1 MDHEN, CDR2 SYDVKM. CDR3 sequence reads: CASSPLEQSYGYTF. CDR3 bases: TGTGCCAGCAGTCCCCTAGAGCAGAGCTATGGCTACACCTTC.